This T cell receptor (beta chain) was retrieved from a study of T cells in Graves' hyperthyroidism and ophthalmopathy. For the study at large: Upon initial diagnosis and before any treatment, peripheral blood was collected.

Germline CDR1 reads MNHEY; CDR2 reads SVGAGI. The CDR3 has 14 amino acids. The ends were cut back, 5 bases at V and 10 bases at J, with 20 bases in the middle. Patients showing uncontrolled infection, other autoimmune disease, pregnancy or lactation were ineligible. Study-wide findings and caveats: Ophthalmopathy could be told apart from stable hyperthyroidism with a 13 V-J model. The model's output predicted ophthalmopathy at a median of roughly 6 months prior to onset.

Amplified TCR beta CDR3 regions derived from RNA transcripts. A set of HTBI primers served as the primers for a first-round RT-PCR of the TCR CDR3. MiXCR, applied by TCRdb to the multiplex PCR reads, yields one record per CDR3 protein. The sample shows 380,000 or so distinct CDR3 sequences, about 13% of them seen only once. In this sample, this clonotype turned up a few times. Antigen specificity is unknown. The specimen was blood. The origin of this receptor is a man aged 25 to 45 with Graves' hyperthyroidism that later progressed to Graves' ophthalmopathy. The rearrangement uses TRBV6-5 and TRBJ1-2; no clear D gene. In DNA form, the CDR3 reads TGTGCCAGCAGTCACGGAGCAGGACTCGTGGACTACACCTTC. Translation: CASSHGAGLVDYTF.